This T cell receptor (beta chain) was documented in a study of T cell responses to AZD1222 COVID-19 vaccine. The V end was cut by 1 base, the J end by 2 bases, with 9 bases between. Germline V gives CDR1 SGHTA, CDR2 FQGNSA. CDR3 size: 15 residues. Profiled with immunoSEQ multiplex PCR; TCRdb holds only in-frame clones, not every one. This table has about 150,000 clones, approximately 91% appearing once. Material: peripheral blood, obtained after recovery from COVID-19. The TCR sequence derives from an adult who had recovered from COVID-19. V is TRBV7-2 and J is TRBJ1-5, with no clear D. The CDR3 DNA reads as TGTGCCAGCAGCTTAGGTTGGGCGGGCAATCAGCCCCAGCATTTT. Translated, it gives CASSLGWAGNQPQHF.